This TCR beta chain is drawn from a study of cytomegalovirus exposure and HLA in healthy donors. On this clone itself: The antigen remains unidentified.

The PCR made use of 60 Vbeta and 13 Jbeta primers. Clones were read by immunoSEQ multiplex PCR, and TCRdb kept only the in-frame ones, dropping some. The sample holds 130,000 to 150,000 clones; 80% are singletons and the top ten take under 6%. Study outcomes and limitations: Available immune exposure information covered CMV serostatus only. Fewer N-insertions than the 666-donor mean were reportedly shown by an Asian-associated ancestry cluster in a later analysis.

This clonotype originated in a man aged 35 to 55 in good health and CMV-seronegative. Sequenced: PBMCs.

The CDR3 DNA is TGTGCCAGCAGCTCCCAGGGGAATAATTCACCCCTCCACTTT. Its translation: CASSSQGNNSPLHF. The V gene is TRBV7-9, the J gene TRBJ1-6; D may be TRBD1 (6 bases). CDR1 and CDR2 from the germline V gene are SEHNR and FQNEAQ (reference sequence). This CDR3 comprises 14 residues. Deletions cut 4 bases from V and 5 bases from J, with 9 bases between.